The T cell receptor beta chain described here comes from a study of blood T cell repertoires in COVID-19. Study-level information: Material from acute and convalescent COVID-19 was sourced from the United States, Italy and Spain.

The protocol was immunoSEQ multiplex PCR, while the TCRdb copy is restricted to in-frame clones and leaves out a portion. The data show more than 70,000 clones, about 90% seen once. With 7 bases clipped from V and 5 bases from J, the junction kept 6 bases outside the gene matches. Germline CDR1 and CDR2: LNHDA and SQIVND (reference sequence). This CDR3 comprises 14 residues. The specimen was peripheral blood. The receptor comes from a man in his fifties with active COVID-19. V is TRBV19 and J is TRBJ1-4, with 8 positions matching TRBD1. The CDR3 is CASTPRQGNEKLFF. The DNA of the CDR3 is TGTGCCAGTACCCCGAGACAGGGGAATGAAAAACTGTTTTTT.